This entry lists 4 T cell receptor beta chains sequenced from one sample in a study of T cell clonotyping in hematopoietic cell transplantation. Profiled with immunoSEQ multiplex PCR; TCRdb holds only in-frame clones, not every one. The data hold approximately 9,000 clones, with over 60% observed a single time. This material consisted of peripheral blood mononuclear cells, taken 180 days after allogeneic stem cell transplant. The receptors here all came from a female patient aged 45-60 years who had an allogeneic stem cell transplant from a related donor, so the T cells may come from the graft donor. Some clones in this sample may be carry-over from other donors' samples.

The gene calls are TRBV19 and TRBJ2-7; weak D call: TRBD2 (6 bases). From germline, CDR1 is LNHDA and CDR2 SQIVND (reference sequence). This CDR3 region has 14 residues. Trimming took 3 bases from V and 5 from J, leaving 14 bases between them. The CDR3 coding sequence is TGTGCCAGTAGTATCTTGACTAGTACGGACGAGCAGTACTTC. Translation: CASSILTSTDEQYF.

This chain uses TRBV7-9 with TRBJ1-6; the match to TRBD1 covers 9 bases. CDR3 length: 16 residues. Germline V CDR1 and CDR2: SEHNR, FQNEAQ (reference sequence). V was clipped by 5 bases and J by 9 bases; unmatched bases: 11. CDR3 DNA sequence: TGTGCCAGCAGCCCCTTAGTGGGGACAGGGCTTTCACCCCTCCACTTT. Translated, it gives CASSPLVGTGLSPLHF.

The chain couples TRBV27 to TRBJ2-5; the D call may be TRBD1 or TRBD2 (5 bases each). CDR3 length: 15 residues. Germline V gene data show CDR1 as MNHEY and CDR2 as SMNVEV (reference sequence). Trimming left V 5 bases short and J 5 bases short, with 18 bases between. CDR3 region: CASSPRGRLRETQYF. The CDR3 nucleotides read TGTGCCAGCAGTCCTAGGGGACGTCTAAGGGAGACCCAGTACTTC.

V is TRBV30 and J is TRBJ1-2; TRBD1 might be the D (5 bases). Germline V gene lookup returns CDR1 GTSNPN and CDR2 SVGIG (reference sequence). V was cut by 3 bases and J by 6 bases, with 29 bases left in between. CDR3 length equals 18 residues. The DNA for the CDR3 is TGTGCCTGGAGGCTGGTATACGGGGACCGAGGAGCTCGTAATGGCTACACCTTC. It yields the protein CAWRLVYGDRGARNGYTF.